The 21 T cell receptor beta chains given below trace back to one sample, sequenced in a study of blood T cell repertoires in COVID-19. The repertoire was sequenced with immunoSEQ multiplex PCR; TCRdb's copy has only in-frame clones and lacks some. The sample contains more than 200,000 clones, over 75% of which appear only once. The material sequenced was peripheral blood. These receptors were obtained from a man aged 50-60 years with acute or convalescent COVID-19.

The chain joins TRBV6-5 to TRBJ1-2, with D hard to call. The V end was cut by 7 bases, the J end by 7 bases, with 13 bases between. Germline V CDR1 and CDR2: MNHEY, SVGAGI. CDR3 length: 12 amino acids. The CDR3 region has the DNA TGTGCCAGCATGGTAGGGAGTCGTGGCTACACCTTC. This sequence encodes CASMVGSRGYTF.

V gene TRBV7-3 combines with J gene TRBJ1-1, with 7 nucleotides matching TRBD1. The germline V gene encodes CDR1 SGHTA and CDR2 FQGTGA. The CDR3 spans 13 residues. Losses at the gene ends were 5 bases for V and 5 bases for J; bases not matched to a gene: 5. CDR3 protein: CASSLSGGTEAFF. CDR3 sequence (DNA): TGTGCCAGCAGCCTGTCAGGGGGTACTGAAGCTTTCTTT.

J is TRBJ1-2 and V is TRBV3-1 (or the pseudogene TRBV3-2); D gene uncertain. The CDR3 runs 13 residues. Germline CDR1 reads LGHDT; CDR2 reads YNNKEL (reference sequence). Trimming cost V 1 base and J 4 bases, with 7 bases left between them. The CDR3 protein is CASSQAFVYGYTF. The CDR3 region has the DNA TGTGCCAGCAGCCAAGCTTTTGTCTATGGCTACACCTTC.

The chain links TRBV4-1 to TRBJ1-1; 8 bases align to TRBD1. Per germline, CDR1 MGHRA and CDR2 YSYEKL. V dropped 3 bases and J dropped 3; count of bases not matched to a gene: 9. This CDR3 has 16 residues. CDR3 coding DNA: TGCGCCAGCAGCCAGGACCAGGACAGGGTTTACACTGAAGCTTTCTTT. This gives the protein CASSQDQDRVYTEAFF.

This rearrangement joins TRBV11-3 to TRBJ2-1; D is unclear. Germline V lookup: CDR1 SGHNT, CDR2 YENEEA. The CDR3 length is 16 residues. V was cut by 0 bases and J by 6 bases, with 15 bases left in between. Here the CDR3 reads CASSLETRPPGNEQFF. CDR3 DNA sequence: TGTGCCAGCAGCTTAGAAACGCGGCCCCCCGGCAATGAGCAGTTCTTC.

The chain joins TRBV9 to TRBJ2-5, with 9 bases fitting TRBD2. The junction had 6 bases not matched to a gene; V was cut back by 4 bases and J by 5 bases. The CDR3 consists of 14 residues. The germline gives CDR1 SGDLS, CDR2 YYNGEE. The CDR3 DNA is TGTGCCAGCAGCCCCGGCGGGGGGGACGAGACCCAGTACTTC. Its protein product is CASSPGGGDETQYF.

J is TRBJ1-1 and V is TRBV5-1; 10 positions match TRBD1. Germline V gene lookup returns CDR1 SGHRS and CDR2 YFSETQ. After removal of 3 bases from V and 1 base from J, the junction contained 3 bases not matched to a gene. This CDR3 contains 15 residues. CDR3 sequence (DNA): TGCGCCAGCAGCTCGCGACAGGGGGCGAACACTGAAGCTTTCTTT. Protein: CASSSRQGANTEAFF.

The chain recombines TRBV6-6 with TRBJ1-1, with D uncertain. CDR1 MNHNY and CDR2 SVGAGI come from the germline V gene (reference sequence). This CDR3 comprises 15 residues. V lost 8 bases and J lost 0, with 16 bases in between. CDR3 in amino acids: CASFNSLTVNTEAFF. The CDR3 DNA reads as TGTGCCAGCTTTAACTCCCTGACTGTGAACACTGAAGCTTTCTTT.

The chain links TRBV18 to TRBJ1-5; 8 bases match TRBD1. This CDR3 region has 14 residues. V dropped 4 bases and J dropped 5; count of bases not matched to a gene: 4. Per germline, CDR1 KGHSH and CDR2 LQKENI. The CDR3 DNA follows: TGTGCCAGCTCACGACAGGGGATGGATCAGCCCCAGCATTTT. It encodes CASSRQGMDQPQHF.

V is TRBV4-2 and J is TRBJ2-1; D possibly corresponds to TRBD2 (6 bases). The CDR3 is made up of 17 amino acids. Deletions cut 0 bases from V and 7 bases from J, with 19 bases between. Germline V gene lookup returns CDR1 LGHNA and CDR2 YNFKEQ. The CDR3 sequence: CASSQEYHGGKGNEQFF. CDR3 DNA: TGTGCCAGCAGCCAAGAATACCACGGAGGGAAGGGTAATGAGCAGTTCTTC.

The rearrangement links TRBV27 to TRBJ2-1, with 7 nucleotides matching TRBD2. This CDR3 has 15 residues. V trimming: 6 bases; J trimming: 7 bases; junction bases outside the gene matches: 12. Germline V lookup: CDR1 MNHEY, CDR2 SMNVEV (reference sequence). CDR3 loop: CASRLASSFGNEQFF. The CDR3 bases are TGTGCCAGCAGACTAGCGTCGTCCTTCGGGAATGAGCAGTTCTTC.

V usage is TRBV7-8 and J usage is TRBJ1-2; D possibly corresponds to TRBD1 (5 bases). Germline values: CDR1 SGHVS, CDR2 FQNEAQ. The CDR3 runs to 15 residues. V lost 0 bases, J lost 5 bases, and 13 bases lay in between. The CDR3 reads CASSLALRKGYGYTF. CDR3 bases: TGTGCCAGCAGCTTAGCGCTTAGGAAGGGGTATGGCTACACCTTC.

The V gene is TRBV7-9, the J gene TRBJ1-1; D ambiguous. V lost 7 bases and J lost 11, with 11 bases in between. Germline V gene data show CDR1 as SEHNR and CDR2 as FQNEAQ (reference sequence). The CDR3 sequence is 10 residues long. DNA of the CDR3: TGTGCCAGCATCCCCCACCAGGCTTTCTTT. Translation gives CASIPHQAFF. The full variable domain, in which reference TRBV7-9 and TRBJ1-1 provide the parts outside the CDR3, is DTGVSQNPRHKITKRGQNVTFRCDPISEHNRLYWYRQTLGQGPEFLTYFQNEAQLEKSRLLSDRFSAERPKGSFSTLEIQRTEQGDSAMYLCASIPHQAFFGQGTRLTVV.

This clone was counted only a few times. This chain links TRBV7-2 with TRBJ2-2; no firm D call. CDR3 length: 15 residues. Per the germline V gene, CDR1 is SGHTA and CDR2 is FQGNSA. Trimming cost V 1 base and J 5 bases, with 11 bases left between them. The CDR3, as DNA: TGTGCCAGCAGCTTAGGCCGAGTATTGACCGGGGAGCTGTTTTTT. It yields the protein CASSLGRVLTGELFF.

This clone was detected only a few times. The chain combines TRBV5-5 with TRBJ1-4; D gene unclear. V was trimmed by 0 bases and J by 7 bases, leaving 10 bases between them. CDR1 is SGHKS, CDR2 YYEKEE, per germline (reference sequence). This CDR3 spans 14 amino acids. The CDR3 nucleotides read TGTGCCAGCAGCTTGGCTGGGGAGAGTGAAAAACTGTTTTTT. It is translated as CASSLAGESEKLFF.

The genes are TRBV5-1 and TRBJ1-3, with D uncertain. Germline lookup yields CDR1 SGHRS and CDR2 YFSETQ. The ends were cut back, 2 bases at V and 0 bases at J, with 6 bases in the middle. There are 14 residues in the CDR3. This CDR3 reads CASSFEASGNTIYF. DNA of the CDR3: TGCGCCAGCAGCTTTGAGGCCTCTGGAAACACCATATATTTT.

The rearrangement links TRBV5-1 to TRBJ2-3, with 14 bases aligning to TRBD2. The CDR3 runs to 17 residues. V shed 4 bases and J 1 base; nucleotides not matched to a gene: 5. From germline, CDR1 is SGHRS and CDR2 YFSETQ. Written as DNA, the CDR3 is TGCGCCAGCAGCCCTACGACTAGCGGGGGGGGCACAGATACGCAGTATTTT. Translated: CASSPTTSGGGTDTQYF.

The CDR3 loop reads CASSLRGKSNYEQYF. The CDR3 region has the DNA TGTGCCAGCAGTCTCCGCGGCAAGTCGAATTACGAGCAGTACTTC. This chain uses TRBV27 with TRBJ2-7, with no clear D. V was shortened by 5 bases and J by 4 bases, with 18 bases between the two germline ends. In germline, CDR1 is MNHEY, CDR2 SMNVEV (reference sequence). CDR3 size: 15 residues.

This chain uses TRBV5-1 with TRBJ1-5; D not certain. The CDR3 has 10 amino acids. Trimming pared 5 bases from V and 9 bases from J, leaving 6 bases between. CDR1 and CDR2 (germline): SGHRS, YFSETQ. The CDR3 loop is CASREGPQHF. The CDR3, as DNA: TGCGCCAGCAGGGAGGGGCCCCAGCATTTT.

The chain recombines TRBV6-5 with TRBJ2-7; TRBD1 agrees at 9 bases. Per germline, CDR1 MNHEY and CDR2 SVGAGI. The CDR3 totals 16 residues. Unmatched junction bases numbered 6, after V lost 0 bases and J lost 3 bases. CDR3 nucleotides: TGTGCCAGCAGTTACTCGAGACAGGGGGGCTTCTACGAGCAGTACTTC. Translation gives CASSYSRQGGFYEQYF.

V and J are TRBV7-3 and TRBJ1-2, with D possibly being TRBD1 (5 bases). The CDR3 consists of 15 residues. Trimming removed 4 bases at V and 0 bases at J, with 12 bases between. Germline assignment: CDR1 SGHTA and CDR2 FQGTGA. CDR3 nucleotides: TGTGCCAGCAGCTACGTCGGGGGACCTAACTATGGCTACACCTTC. Protein product: CASSYVGGPNYGYTF.